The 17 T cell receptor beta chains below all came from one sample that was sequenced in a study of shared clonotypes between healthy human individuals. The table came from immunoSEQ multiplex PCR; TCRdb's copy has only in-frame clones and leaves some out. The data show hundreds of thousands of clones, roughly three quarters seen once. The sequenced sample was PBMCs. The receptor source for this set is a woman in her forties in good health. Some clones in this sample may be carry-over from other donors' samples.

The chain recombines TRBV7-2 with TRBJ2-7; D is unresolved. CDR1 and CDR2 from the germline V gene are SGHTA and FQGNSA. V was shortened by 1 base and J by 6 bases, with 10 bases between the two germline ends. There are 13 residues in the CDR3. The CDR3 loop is CASSLGSFREQYF. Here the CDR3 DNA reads TGTGCCAGCAGCTTAGGGAGTTTTCGCGAGCAGTACTTC.

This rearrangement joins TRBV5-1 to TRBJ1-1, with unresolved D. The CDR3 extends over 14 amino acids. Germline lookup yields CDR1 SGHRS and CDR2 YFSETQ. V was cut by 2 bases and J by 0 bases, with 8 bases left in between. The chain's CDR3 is CASSFTTVNTEAFF. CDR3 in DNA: TGCGCCAGCAGCTTCACCACGGTGAACACTGAAGCTTTCTTT.

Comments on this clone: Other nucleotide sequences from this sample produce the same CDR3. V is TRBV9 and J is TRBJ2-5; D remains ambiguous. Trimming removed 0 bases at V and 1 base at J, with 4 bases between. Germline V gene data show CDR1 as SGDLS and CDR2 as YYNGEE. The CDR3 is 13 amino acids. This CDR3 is CASSVGIQETQYF. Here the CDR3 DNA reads TGTGCCAGCAGCGTAGGAATCCAAGAGACCCAGTACTTC.

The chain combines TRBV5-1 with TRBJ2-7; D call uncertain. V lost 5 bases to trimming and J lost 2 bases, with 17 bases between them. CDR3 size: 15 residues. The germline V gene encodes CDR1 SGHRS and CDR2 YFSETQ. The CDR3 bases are TGCGCCAGCAGATCGACCTCGACCGAACCCTACGAGCAGTACTTC. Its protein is CASRSTSTEPYEQYF.

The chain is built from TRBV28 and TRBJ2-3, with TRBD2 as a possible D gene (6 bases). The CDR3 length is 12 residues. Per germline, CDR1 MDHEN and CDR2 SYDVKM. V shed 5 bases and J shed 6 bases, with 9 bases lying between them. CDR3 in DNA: TGTGCCAGCAGTGTTCGGGGGGATACGCAGTATTTT. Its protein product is CASSVRGDTQYF.

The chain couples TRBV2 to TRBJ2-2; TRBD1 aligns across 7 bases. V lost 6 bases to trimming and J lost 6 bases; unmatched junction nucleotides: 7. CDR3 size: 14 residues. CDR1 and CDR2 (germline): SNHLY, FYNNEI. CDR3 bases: TGTGCCAGCAGGGGGGACAGTGCCGCCGGGGAGCTGTTTTTT. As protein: CASRGDSAAGELFF.

This CDR3 is CASRFLQGYQPQHF. Here the CDR3 DNA reads TGTGCCAGCAGGTTTTTACAGGGATATCAGCCCCAGCATTTT. The V and J genes are TRBV19 and TRBJ1-5; D possibly corresponds to TRBD1 (6 bases). V lost 9 bases, J lost 5 bases, and 17 bases lay in between. Germline V CDR1 and CDR2: LNHDA, SQIVND (reference sequence). The length of the CDR3 is 14 residues. The full variable domain, completed using reference TRBV19 and TRBJ1-5, is DGGITQSPKYLFRKEGQNVTLSCEQNLNHDAMYWYRQDPGQGLRLIYYSQIVNDFQKGDIAEGYSVSREKKESFPLTVTSAQKNPTAFYLCASRFLQGYQPQHFGDGTRLSIL.

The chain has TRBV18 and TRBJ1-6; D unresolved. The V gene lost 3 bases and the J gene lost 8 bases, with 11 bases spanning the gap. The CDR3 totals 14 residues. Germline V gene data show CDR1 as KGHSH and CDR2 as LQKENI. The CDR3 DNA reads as TGTGCCAGCTCACCCCGGAGGGATGATTCACCCCTCCACTTT. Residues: CASSPRRDDSPLHF.

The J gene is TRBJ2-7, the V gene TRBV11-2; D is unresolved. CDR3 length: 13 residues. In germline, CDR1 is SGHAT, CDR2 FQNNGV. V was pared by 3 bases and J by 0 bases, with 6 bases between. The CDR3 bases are TGTGCCAGCAGCTTGAGCCTCTCCTACGAGCAGTACTTC. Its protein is CASSLSLSYEQYF. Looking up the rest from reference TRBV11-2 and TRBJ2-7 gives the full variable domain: EAGVAQSPRYKIIEKRQSVAFWCNPISGHATLYWYQQILGQGPKLLIQFQNNGVVDDSQLPKDRFSAERLKGVDSTLKIQPAKLEDSAVYLCASSLSLSYEQYFGPGTRLTVT.

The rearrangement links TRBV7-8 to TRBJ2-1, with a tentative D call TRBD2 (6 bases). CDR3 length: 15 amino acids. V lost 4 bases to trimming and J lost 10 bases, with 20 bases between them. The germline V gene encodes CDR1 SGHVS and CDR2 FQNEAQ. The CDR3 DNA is TGTGCCAGCAGCTCAACCCTAATAGTTGGAGGGGAGCAGTTCTTC. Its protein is CASSSTLIVGGEQFF.

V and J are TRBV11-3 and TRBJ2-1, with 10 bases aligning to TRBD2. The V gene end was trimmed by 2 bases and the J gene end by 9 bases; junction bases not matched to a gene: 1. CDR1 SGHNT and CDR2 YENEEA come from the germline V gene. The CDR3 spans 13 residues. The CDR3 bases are TGTGCCAGCAGCTTACAGCGGGAGGGTGAGCAGTTCTTC. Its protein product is CASSLQREGEQFF.

The CDR3 reads CASSLDGSTDTQYF. CDR3 bases: TGTGCCAGCAGCTTAGATGGGAGCACAGATACGCAGTATTTT. V gene TRBV7-8 combines with J gene TRBJ2-3, with no clear D. There are 14 residues in the CDR3. V was trimmed by 1 base and J by 0 bases, leaving 5 bases between them. Germline CDR1 reads SGHVS; CDR2 reads FQNEAQ.

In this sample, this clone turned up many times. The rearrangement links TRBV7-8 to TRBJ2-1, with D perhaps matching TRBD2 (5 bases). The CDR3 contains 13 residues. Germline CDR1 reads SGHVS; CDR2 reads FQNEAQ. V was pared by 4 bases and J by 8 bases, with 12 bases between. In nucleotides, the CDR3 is TGTGCCAGCAGCTCCCCCCAGAGGGATGAGCAGTTCTTC. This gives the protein CASSSPQRDEQFF. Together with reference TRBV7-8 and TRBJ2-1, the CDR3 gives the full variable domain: GAGVSQSPRYKVAKRGQDVALRCDPISGHVSLFWYQQALGQGPEFLTYFQNEAQLDKSGLPSDRFFAERPEGSVSTLKIQRTQQEDSAVYLCASSSPQRDEQFFGPGTRLTVL.

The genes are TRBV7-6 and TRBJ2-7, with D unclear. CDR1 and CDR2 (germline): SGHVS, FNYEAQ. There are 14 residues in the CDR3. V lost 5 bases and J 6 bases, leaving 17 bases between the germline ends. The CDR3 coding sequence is TGTGCCAGCAGCCCCGGGCTATCCCACTCCGAGCAGTACTTC. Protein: CASSPGLSHSEQYF.

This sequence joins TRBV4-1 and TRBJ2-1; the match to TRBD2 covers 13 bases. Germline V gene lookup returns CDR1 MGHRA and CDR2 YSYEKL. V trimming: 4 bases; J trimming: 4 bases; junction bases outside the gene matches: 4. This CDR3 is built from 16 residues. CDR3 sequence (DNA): TGCGCCAGCAGCCGGCGGACTAGCGGGGGATACAATGAGCAGTTCTTC. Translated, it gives CASSRRTSGGYNEQFF.

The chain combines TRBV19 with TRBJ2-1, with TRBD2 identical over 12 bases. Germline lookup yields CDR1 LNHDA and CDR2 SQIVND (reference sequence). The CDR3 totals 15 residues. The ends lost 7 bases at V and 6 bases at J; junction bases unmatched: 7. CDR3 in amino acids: CASTKTSGSPNEQFF. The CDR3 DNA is TGTGCCAGTACCAAGACTAGCGGGAGTCCCAATGAGCAGTTCTTC.

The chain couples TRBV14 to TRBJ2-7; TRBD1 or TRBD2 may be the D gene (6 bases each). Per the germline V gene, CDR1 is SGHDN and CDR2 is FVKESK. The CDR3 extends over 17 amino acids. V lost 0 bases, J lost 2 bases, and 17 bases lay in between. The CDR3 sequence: CASSQDPARGVAYEQYF. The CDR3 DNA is TGTGCCAGCAGCCAAGATCCAGCTAGGGGGGTCGCCTACGAGCAGTACTTC.